What follows is one T cell receptor beta chain and its context. Its target is not known. The CDR3 consists of 17 residues. The germline V gene has CDR1 MGHRA and CDR2 YSYEKL. The V gene end was trimmed by 4 bases and the J gene end by 0 bases; junction bases not matched to a gene: 6. The record originates from a study of CD8 T cells in ankylosing spondylitis. Study-wide points: Fewer than 10 highly homologous variants made up a TCR beta motif that seemed to typify ankylosing spondylitis blood. Peripheral blood samples showed relatively rare disease-linked clones, and these clones were CD8+. Previous work reported some of these motif variants in the synovial fluid and blood of reactive arthritis. Disease-linked clones reportedly concentrated significantly in matched ankylosing spondylitis synovial fluid.

Generation of TCR beta libraries employed quantitative 5'-RACE incorporating molecular barcodes. In TCRdb, the 5' RACE reads were re-called with MiXCR into one record per CDR3 protein. The sample contains about 750,000 distinct CDR3 sequences, about 20% of which appear only once. The chain has TRBV4-1 and TRBJ2-1; 10 positions agree with TRBD2. This sequence was found in a male donor with ankylosing spondylitis. The source material was blood, either unsorted or a sorted T cell fraction (not recorded which). CDR3 coding DNA: TGCGCCAGCAGCCTGACTAGCGGGCCTAGCTCCTACAATGAGCAGTTCTTC. It codes for CASSLTSGPSSYNEQFF.